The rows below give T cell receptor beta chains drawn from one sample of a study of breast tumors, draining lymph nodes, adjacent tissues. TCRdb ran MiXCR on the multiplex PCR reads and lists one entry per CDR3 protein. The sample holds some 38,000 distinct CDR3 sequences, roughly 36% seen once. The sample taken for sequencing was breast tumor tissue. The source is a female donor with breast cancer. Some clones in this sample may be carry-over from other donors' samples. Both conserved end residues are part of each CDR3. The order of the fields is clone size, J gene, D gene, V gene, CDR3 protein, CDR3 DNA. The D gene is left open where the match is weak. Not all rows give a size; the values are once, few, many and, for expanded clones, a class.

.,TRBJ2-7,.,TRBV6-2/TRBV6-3,CASSPYRGGELYF,TGTGCTAGCAGTCCATACAGGGGAGGCGAGCTGTACTTC
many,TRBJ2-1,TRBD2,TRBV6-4,CASRAGTSGYNEQFF,TGTGCCAGCAGAGCCGGGACTAGCGGGTACAATGAGCAGTTCTTC
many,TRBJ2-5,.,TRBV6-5,CASATEYRVGTQYF,TGTGCCAGCGCCACAGAGTATAGAGTAGGGACCCAGTACTTC
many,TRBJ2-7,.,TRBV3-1,CASSQDVAGWDEQYF,TGTGCCAGCAGCCAAGATGTGGCAGGATGGGACGAGCAGTACTTC
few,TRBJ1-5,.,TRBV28,CASSSRGGAGQPQHF,TGTGCCAGCAGTTCCCGGGGGGGAGCTGGTCAGCCCCAGCATTTT
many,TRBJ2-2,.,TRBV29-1,CSVSIGGAGAGELFF,TGCAGCGTTTCAATAGGGGGGGCAGGCGCCGGGGAGCTGTTTTTT
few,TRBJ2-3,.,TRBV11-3,CASSETGLVSTQYF,TGTGCCAGCTCCGAGACAGGTCTTGTTTCTACGCAGTATTTT
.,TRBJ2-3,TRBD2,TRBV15,CATSRDRTSADTQYF,TGTGCCACCAGCAGAGATCGCACTAGCGCCGATACGCAGTATTTT
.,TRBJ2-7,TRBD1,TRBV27,CASSLRGQGFYEQYF,TGTGCCAGCAGTTTACGAGGACAGGGCTTTTACGAGCAGTACTTC
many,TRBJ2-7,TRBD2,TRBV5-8,CASSPTSGKGYEQYF,TGTGCCAGCAGCCCTACTAGCGGGAAGGGCTACGAGCAGTACTTC
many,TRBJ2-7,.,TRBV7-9,CAFTRRDPHYEQYF,TGTGCCTTTACGAGAAGGGACCCACATTACGAGCAGTACTTC
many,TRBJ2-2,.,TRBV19,CASSIRAARHTGELFF,TGTGCCAGTAGTATTCGGGCAGCTAGACACACCGGGGAGCTGTTTTTT
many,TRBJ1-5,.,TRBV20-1,CSALRYSGNQPQHF,TGCAGTGCGCTGCGTTATTCGGGCAATCAGCCCCAGCATTTT
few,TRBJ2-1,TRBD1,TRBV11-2,CASSLGTGTDGQFF,TGTGCCAGCAGCTTAGGGACAGGGACGGACGGGCAGTTCTTC
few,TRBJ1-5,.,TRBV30,CAWSGQGNQPQHF,TGTGCCTGGAGTGGGCAGGGAAATCAGCCCCAGCATTTT
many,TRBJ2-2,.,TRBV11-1,CASSLDRATGELFF,TGTGCCAGCAGCTTAGACAGGGCCACCGGGGAGCTGTTTTTT
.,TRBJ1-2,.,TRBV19,CASKLGVGGYGHTF,TGTGCCTCCAAACTGGGGGTAGGAGGCTATGGCCACACCTTC
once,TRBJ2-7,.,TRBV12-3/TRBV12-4,CASSPGHGDEQYF,TGTGCCAGCAGTCCCGGACACGGTGACGAGCAGTACTTC
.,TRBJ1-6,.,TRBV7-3,CASSYQGRDSPLHF,TGTGCCAGCAGCTACCAGGGGCGGGATTCACCCCTCCACTTT
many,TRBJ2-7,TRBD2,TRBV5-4,CASSLRGTSYEQYF,TGTGCCAGCAGCTTGCGGGGGACTAGCTACGAGCAGTACTTC
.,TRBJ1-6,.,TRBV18,CASSLDSSNNSPLHF,TGTGCCAGCTCACTGGACAGCAGCAATAATTCACCCCTCCACTTT
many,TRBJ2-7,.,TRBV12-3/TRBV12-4,CASSLLGLKTGYEQYF,TGTGCCAGCAGTTTGTTGGGGCTTAAGACGGGCTACGAGCAGTACTTC
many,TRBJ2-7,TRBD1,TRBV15,CATSSGQGAREQYF,TGTGCCACCAGCAGTGGACAGGGGGCTAGGGAGCAGTACTTC
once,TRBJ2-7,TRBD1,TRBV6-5,CASRLDRLSSYEQYF,TGTGCCAGCAGGTTGGACAGGCTATCCTCCTACGAGCAGTACTTC
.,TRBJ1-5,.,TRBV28,CASSTGGRNNQPQHF,TGTGCCAGCAGTACCGGGGGCAGGAACAATCAGCCCCAGCATTTT
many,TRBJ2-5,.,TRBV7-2,CASRRGTYRETQYF,TGTGCCAGCAGGCGGGGTACCTATAGAGAGACCCAGTACTTC
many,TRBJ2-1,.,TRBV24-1,CATSDPNTYNEQFF,TGTGCCACCAGTGATCCAAACACCTACAATGAGCAGTTCTTC
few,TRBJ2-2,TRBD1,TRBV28,CASSLTDRVTGELFF,TGTGCCAGCAGTTTAACTGACAGGGTCACCGGGGAGCTGTTTTTT
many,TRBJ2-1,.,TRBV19,CASSTRGGLAYNEQFF,TGTGCCAGTAGTACCCGAGGGGGGCTCGCCTACAATGAGCAGTTCTTC